Listed below are T cell receptor beta chains from one sample, sequenced in a study of shared clonotypes between healthy human individuals. Data came from immunoSEQ multiplex PCR; TCRdb stores just in-frame clones and leaves some out. The repertoire has 2 million to 2.5 million clones, over 85% of them found once; the top ten carry 0.36%. What was sequenced was naive CD4+ T cells from PBMCs. These receptors were collected from a man between 18 and 29 years old in good health. Some clones in this sample may be carry-over from other donors' samples. CDR3s include the opening cysteine and the closing phenylalanine or tryptophan. The D gene is left open where the match is weak. Some rows have no size entry. The others give once, few or many, or a class for an expanded clone.

clone size: NA
J gene: TRBJ1-5
V gene: TRBV9
D gene: NA
CDR3 length: 13
CDR3 DNA: TGTGCCAGCAGCGTAGACGGGGTTCAGCCCCAGCATTTT
CDR3 protein: CASSVDGVQPQHF

clone size: NA
J gene: TRBJ2-7
V gene: TRBV2
D gene: NA
CDR3 length: 14
CDR3 DNA: TGTGCCAGCAGCCGGGACTTCTCTTCCTACGAGCAGTACTTC
CDR3 protein: CASSRDFSSYEQYF

clone size: NA
J gene: TRBJ1-1
V gene: TRBV29-1
D gene: NA
CDR3 length: 12
CDR3 DNA: TGCAGCGTGGAGGCCCTGAACACTGAAGCTTTCTTT
CDR3 protein: CSVEALNTEAFF

clone size: NA
J gene: TRBJ2-1
V gene: TRBV11-2
D gene: NA
CDR3 length: 15
CDR3 DNA: TGTGCCAGCAGCTTAGCAAGAGGTGCCTACAATGAGCAGTTCTTC
CDR3 protein: CASSLARGAYNEQFF

clone size: few
J gene: TRBJ1-2
V gene: TRBV30
D gene: TRBD1
CDR3 length: 12
CDR3 DNA: TGTGCAAAGGGACAGGGCTTGGGAGGCTACACCTTC
CDR3 protein: CAKGQGLGGYTF

clone size: once
J gene: TRBJ2-6
V gene: TRBV5-8
D gene: TRBD2
CDR3 length: 16
CDR3 DNA: TGTGCCAGCAGCCCGGGGGGGCGGGATGGGGCCAACGTCCTGACTTTC
CDR3 protein: CASSPGGRDGANVLTF

clone size: NA
J gene: TRBJ2-1
V gene: TRBV29-1
D gene: NA
CDR3 length: 11
CDR3 DNA: TGCAGTTCCACCCCCATAGATGAGCAGTTCTTC
CDR3 protein: CSSTPIDEQFF

clone size: NA
J gene: TRBJ2-1
V gene: TRBV9
D gene: NA
CDR3 length: 16
CDR3 DNA: TGTGCCAGCAGCTTAATCGCAGGTCGGGCTTACAATGAGCAGTTCTTC
CDR3 protein: CASSLIAGRAYNEQFF

clone size: NA
J gene: TRBJ2-2
V gene: TRBV7-3
D gene: TRBD2
CDR3 length: 16
CDR3 DNA: TGTGCCAGCAGCCGAGGGGTAGCGGGAGTCGGTGAGGAGCTGTTTTTT
CDR3 protein: CASSRGVAGVGEELFF

clone size: once
J gene: TRBJ1-3
V gene: TRBV15
D gene: TRBD1
CDR3 length: 17
CDR3 DNA: TGTGCCACCAGCAGCGACAGGGCCAGTACCTCTGGAAACACCATATATTTT
CDR3 protein: CATSSDRASTSGNTIYF

clone size: NA
J gene: TRBJ2-1
V gene: TRBV29-1
D gene: NA
CDR3 length: 17
CDR3 DNA: TGCAGCGTTCTCCCCCCGATGAACCTTAGCTCCTACAATGAGCAGTTCTTC
CDR3 protein: CSVLPPMNLSSYNEQFF

clone size: once
J gene: TRBJ2-1
V gene: TRBV7-3
D gene: TRBD2
CDR3 length: 18
CDR3 DNA: TGTGCCAGCAGCTTAATGGGACGCGCGGGAGGGTGGGGCAATGAGCAGTTCTTC
CDR3 protein: CASSLMGRAGGWGNEQFF

clone size: NA
J gene: TRBJ2-1
V gene: TRBV5-1
D gene: NA
CDR3 length: 14
CDR3 DNA: TGCGCCAGCAGCTTGGTAGGTAGCGAAAATGAGCAGTTCTTC
CDR3 protein: CASSLVGSENEQFF

clone size: NA
J gene: TRBJ1-2
V gene: TRBV5-1
D gene: NA
CDR3 length: 14
CDR3 DNA: TGCGCCAGCAGCTTGGAGCGGGGCCTCTATGGCTACACCTTC
CDR3 protein: CASSLERGLYGYTF

clone size: NA
J gene: TRBJ2-3
V gene: TRBV6-1
D gene: NA
CDR3 length: 14
CDR3 DNA: TGTGCCAGCACCCGAGGGGACCGCACAGATACGCAGTATTTT
CDR3 protein: CASTRGDRTDTQYF

clone size: NA
J gene: TRBJ2-5
V gene: TRBV10-1
D gene: NA
CDR3 length: 14
CDR3 DNA: TGCGCCAGCAGTGAGTCGGTGCCCGGCGAGACCCAGTACTTC
CDR3 protein: CASSESVPGETQYF

clone size: NA
J gene: TRBJ1-3
V gene: TRBV9
D gene: NA
CDR3 length: 14
CDR3 DNA: TGTGCCAGCAGCGTAAGCCGCTCTGGAAACACCATATATTTT
CDR3 protein: CASSVSRSGNTIYF

clone size: NA
J gene: TRBJ1-1
V gene: TRBV29-1
D gene: NA
CDR3 length: 13
CDR3 DNA: TGCAGCGTTGATGGGGGTTTAAACACTGAAGCTTTCTTT
CDR3 protein: CSVDGGLNTEAFF

clone size: NA
J gene: TRBJ2-3
V gene: TRBV11-2
D gene: NA
CDR3 length: 19
CDR3 DNA: TGTGCCAGCAGCTTAGGAATCACCTTCGGTGGGGCGGGCACAGATACGCAGTATTTT
CDR3 protein: CASSLGITFGGAGTDTQYF

clone size: NA
J gene: TRBJ1-4
V gene: TRBV6-1
D gene: NA
CDR3 length: 15
CDR3 DNA: TGTGCCAGCAGTGCCCAGGCCTCAACTAATGAAAAACTGTTTTTT
CDR3 protein: CASSAQASTNEKLFF

clone size: once
J gene: TRBJ2-3
V gene: TRBV10-3
D gene: NA
CDR3 length: 11
CDR3 DNA: TGTGCCATTAGGGCCGCAGATACGCAGTATTTT
CDR3 protein: CAIRAADTQYF

clone size: NA
J gene: TRBJ1-2
V gene: TRBV7-2
D gene: NA
CDR3 length: 15
CDR3 DNA: TGTGCCAGCAGCTTAATGAAGTTCCTTAACTATGGCTACACCTTC
CDR3 protein: CASSLMKFLNYGYTF

clone size: NA
J gene: TRBJ1-4
V gene: TRBV7-2
D gene: TRBD1
CDR3 length: 15
CDR3 DNA: TGTGCCAGCAGCTTCGCCGGGACAGGGGGTGAAAAACTGTTTTTT
CDR3 protein: CASSFAGTGGEKLFF

clone size: NA
J gene: TRBJ2-5
V gene: TRBV7-9
D gene: TRBD1
CDR3 length: 14
CDR3 DNA: TGTGCCAGCAGCTTCACAGGGGGCCAAGAGACCCAGTACTTC
CDR3 protein: CASSFTGGQETQYF

clone size: NA
J gene: TRBJ2-2
V gene: TRBV18
D gene: TRBD1
CDR3 length: 14
CDR3 DNA: TGTGCCAGCTCACCCCGGGACAGGAGCGGGGAGCTGTTTTTT
CDR3 protein: CASSPRDRSGELFF

clone size: NA
J gene: TRBJ1-3
V gene: TRBV7-2
D gene: NA
CDR3 length: 13
CDR3 DNA: TGTGCCAGCAGCTTGGGGGCTGGAAACACCATATATTTT
CDR3 protein: CASSLGAGNTIYF

clone size: once
J gene: TRBJ2-1
V gene: TRBV7-3
D gene: NA
CDR3 length: 15
CDR3 DNA: TGTGCCAGCAGCCCAAAGGCCCCGGGCCAGAGTGAGCAGTTCTTC
CDR3 protein: CASSPKAPGQSEQFF

clone size: NA
J gene: TRBJ1-1
V gene: TRBV10-1
D gene: TRBD1
CDR3 length: 14
CDR3 DNA: TGCGCCAGCAGGGTAGGGGACAGGGACACTGAAGCTTTCTTT
CDR3 protein: CASRVGDRDTEAFF

clone size: NA
J gene: TRBJ1-5
V gene: TRBV15
D gene: NA
CDR3 length: 15
CDR3 DNA: TGTGCCACCAGGATCGGGGAGGGTAGCAATCAGCCCCAGCATTTT
CDR3 protein: CATRIGEGSNQPQHF

clone size: NA
J gene: TRBJ1-1
V gene: TRBV6-6
D gene: TRBD1
CDR3 length: 12
CDR3 DNA: TGTGCCAGCAGGCCTCAGGGGGTCGGGGCTTTCTTT
CDR3 protein: CASRPQGVGAFF

clone size: NA
J gene: TRBJ2-7
V gene: TRBV7-2
D gene: TRBD2
CDR3 length: 15
CDR3 DNA: TGTGCCAGCAGCAAAGCCCCCCTAGCGGGAGGCGAGCAGTACTTC
CDR3 protein: CASSKAPLAGGEQYF

clone size: NA
J gene: TRBJ2-2
V gene: TRBV5-1
D gene: NA
CDR3 length: 15
CDR3 DNA: TGCGCCAGCAGCTTGCTGAACGGGAACACCGGGGAGCTGTTTTTT
CDR3 protein: CASSLLNGNTGELFF

clone size: NA
J gene: TRBJ2-3
V gene: TRBV7-8
D gene: NA
CDR3 length: 16
CDR3 DNA: TGTGCCAGCAGACAAATGGGGGACATTAGCACAGATACGCAGTATTTT
CDR3 protein: CASRQMGDISTDTQYF

clone size: NA
J gene: TRBJ2-5
V gene: TRBV7-6
D gene: TRBD1
CDR3 length: 16
CDR3 DNA: TGTGCCAGCAGCTCAACTGGGACAGGGGGATTGGAGACCCAGTACTTC
CDR3 protein: CASSSTGTGGLETQYF